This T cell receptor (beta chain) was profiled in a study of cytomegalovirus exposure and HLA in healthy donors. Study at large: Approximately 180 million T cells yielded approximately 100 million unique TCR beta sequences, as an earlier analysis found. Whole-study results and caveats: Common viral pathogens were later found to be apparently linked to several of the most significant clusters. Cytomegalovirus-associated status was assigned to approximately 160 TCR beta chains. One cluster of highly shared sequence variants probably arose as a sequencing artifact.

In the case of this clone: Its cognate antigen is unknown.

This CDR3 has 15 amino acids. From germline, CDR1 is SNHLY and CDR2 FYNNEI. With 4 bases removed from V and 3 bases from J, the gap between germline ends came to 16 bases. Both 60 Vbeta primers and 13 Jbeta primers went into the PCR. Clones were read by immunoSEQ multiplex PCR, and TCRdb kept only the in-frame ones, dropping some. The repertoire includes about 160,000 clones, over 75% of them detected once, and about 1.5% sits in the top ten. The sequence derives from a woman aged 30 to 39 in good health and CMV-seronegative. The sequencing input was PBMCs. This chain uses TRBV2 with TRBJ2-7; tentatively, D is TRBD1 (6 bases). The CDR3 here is CASSATQGWNYEQYF. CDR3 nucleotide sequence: TGTGCCAGCAGTGCTACACAGGGTTGGAACTACGAGCAGTACTTC.